One and the same sample provided the 21 T cell receptor beta chains below, sequenced in a study of blood T cell repertoires in COVID-19 (TCRdb year 2020). The method behind the library was the immunoSEQ multiplex PCR assay. In TCRdb, the immuneACCESS table is reduced to in-frame sequences with V and J assigned. These tables do not hold every clone; where another copy was compared, an unresolved V gene accounts for under half, and the others remain unexplained. Across this sample there are about 220,000 clones, with over 75% seen only once. 2.4% of the sample rests with the top ten. The material sequenced was peripheral blood. The origin of the receptors is a woman between 70 and 85 years old with COVID-19, enrolled during active disease.

This chain uses TRBV5-1 with TRBJ1-1, with D uncertain. Germline CDR1 and CDR2: SGHRS and YFSETQ. This CDR3 is 14 amino acids long. The germline V and J ends were trimmed by 4 bases and 2 bases, with 12 bases remaining between them. CDR3 bases: TGCGCCAGCAGCCGGGCGGGAGGCAACACTGAAGCTTTCTTT. It is translated as CASSRAGGNTEAFF.

The V and J genes are TRBV7-9 and TRBJ1-2; D remains unclear. The CDR3 is 16 amino acids. Deletions cut 0 bases from V and 2 bases from J, with 13 bases between. CDR1 is SEHNR and CDR2 is FQNEAQ in the germline V gene (reference sequence). The CDR3 sequence: CASSLALGRSNYGYTF. The CDR3 DNA is TGTGCCAGCAGCTTAGCCCTGGGCAGATCGAACTATGGCTACACCTTC.

This sequence joins TRBV5-4 and TRBJ2-5; 14 bases map to TRBD2. Per germline, CDR1 SGHNT and CDR2 YYREEE (reference sequence). V was pared by 3 bases and J by 5 bases, with 15 bases of the junction left unmatched. The length of the CDR3 is 19 residues. The CDR3 nucleotides read TGTGCCAGCAGCTCCCGACAGGGGACTAGCGGGAGTGGACACGAGACCCAGTACTTC. Translation: CASSSRQGTSGSGHETQYF.

The V call is TRBV29-1, the J call TRBJ2-2; 9 bases match TRBD1. Germline trimming cut 6 bases from V and 7 bases from J; bases unmatched to any gene: 6. CDR1 and CDR2 from the germline V gene are SQVTM and ANQGSEA. CDR3 length: 13 amino acids. CDR3 in amino acids: CSVRTGVVGELFF. The CDR3 bases are TGCAGCGTCCGGACAGGGGTGGTCGGGGAGCTGTTTTTT.

The V call is TRBV7-6, the J call TRBJ1-5, with D unresolved. From germline, CDR1 is SGHVS and CDR2 FNYEAQ. The CDR3 sequence is 15 residues long. The V end was cut by 3 bases, the J end by 4 bases, with 13 bases between. The CDR3 DNA reads as TGTGCCAGCAGCTTGGACGGAGGGAGGAATCAGCCCCAGCATTTT. Translating it yields CASSLDGGRNQPQHF.

V gene TRBV12-2 combines with J gene TRBJ1-4; the listed D gene, TRBD1, was not tested against the DNA. TRBV12-2 represents a pseudogene. The CDR3 extends over 17 amino acids. The CDR3 spells CASRHTGTGVRDEKLFF. CDR3 coding DNA: TGTGCAAGTCGCCACACCGGGACAGGGGTTAGAGACGAAAAACTGTTTTTT.

The chain links TRBV29-1 to TRBJ2-1, with TRBD1 matching 9 bases. The CDR3 covers 14 residues. Germline V lookup: CDR1 SQVTM, CDR2 ANQGSEA. V lost 7 bases to trimming and J lost 0 bases; unmatched junction nucleotides: 4. CDR3 DNA sequence: TGCAGCGCCTCGACAGGGGGCTCCTACAATGAGCAGTTCTTC. It translates to CSASTGGSYNEQFF.

This clone appeared once. The chain carries TRBV19 and TRBJ1-5, with D unresolved. Deletions cut 8 bases from V and 5 bases from J, with 13 bases between. In germline, CDR1 is LNHDA, CDR2 SQIVND (reference sequence). The CDR3 has 13 amino acids. CDR3 DNA: TGTGCCAGTCGGATAGGCGGAGATCAGCCCCAGCATTTT. Protein: CASRIGGDQPQHF.

The chain carries TRBV7-2 and TRBJ2-5; 7 nucleotides match TRBD1. Per the germline V gene, CDR1 is SGHTA and CDR2 is FQGNSA. With V trimmed by 2 bases and J by 5 bases, 5 bases remained unmatched. This CDR3 has 14 amino acids. CDR3: CASSLNRGEETQYF. The CDR3 DNA is TGTGCCAGCAGCTTAAACAGGGGAGAGGAGACCCAGTACTTC.

V is TRBV10-3 and J is TRBJ1-2; D not certain. Germline CDR1 ENHRY, CDR2 SYGVKD. The CDR3 loop spans 17 amino acids. V lost 6 bases to trimming and J lost 7 bases, with 27 bases between them. The DNA for the CDR3 is TGTGCCATCAGCGCCCGGGTCGTCGGAGGGATTGTCGCTGGCTACACCTTC. It specifies CAISARVVGGIVAGYTF.

The V and J genes are TRBV6-5 and TRBJ1-1; D gene uncertain. The CDR3 has 11 amino acids. From germline, CDR1 is MNHEY and CDR2 SVGAGI. V gave up 7 bases and J gave up 1 base, with 4 bases separating them. The CDR3 sequence: CASTWNTEAFF. The CDR3 DNA reads as TGTGCCAGCACCTGGAACACTGAAGCTTTCTTT.

The chain carries TRBV5-1 and TRBJ1-1; D is undetermined. Germline loops: CDR1 SGHRS, CDR2 YFSETQ. Trimming shortened V by 0 bases and J by 3 bases, and 12 bases separated the two germline ends. This CDR3 spans 15 amino acids. DNA of the CDR3: TGCGCCAGCAGCTTGGGATCGGTTAGCTACACTGAAGCTTTCTTT. Its translation is CASSLGSVSYTEAFF.

The genes are TRBV10-3 and TRBJ1-5; weak D call: TRBD1 (5 bases). Germline V gene sequence: CDR1 ENHRY, CDR2 SYGVKD. The V gene lost 8 bases and the J gene lost 4 bases, with 12 bases spanning the gap. CDR3 length: 13 residues. As DNA, the CDR3 is TGTGCCATCGGCAGGGATGGAAATCAGCCCCAGCATTTT. Its protein product is CAIGRDGNQPQHF.

The chain joins TRBV6-2 or TRBV6-3 to TRBJ2-3; D uncertain. V was shortened by 4 bases and J by 5 bases, with 4 bases between the two germline ends. This CDR3 comprises 11 residues. CDR1 and CDR2 (germline): MNHEY, SVGEGT. The CDR3 here is CASSWRDTQYF. The CDR3 DNA reads TGTGCCAGCAGTTGGAGAGATACGCAGTATTTT.

A few counts support this clone. The chain links TRBV19 to TRBJ2-7, with 10 bases identical to TRBD2. Germline V gene data show CDR1 as LNHDA and CDR2 as SQIVND (reference sequence). The CDR3 is 14 residues long. V was clipped by 3 bases and J by 4 bases; unmatched bases: 3. The CDR3: CASSIGLADYEQYF. The CDR3 DNA reads TGTGCCAGTAGTATTGGACTAGCGGATTACGAGCAGTACTTC.

This clone was seen only once. The chain uses TRBV7-3 and TRBJ1-2, with unresolved D. Trimming stripped 5 bases from V and 5 bases from J, with 12 bases between. Looked up from germline, CDR1 is SGHTA and CDR2 is FQGTGA. The CDR3 loop spans 13 amino acids. The CDR3 DNA reads TGTGCCAGCAGCCCCCTATATCTATATGGCTACACCTTC. Amino acid sequence: CASSPLYLYGYTF. Based on the CDR3 plus reference TRBV7-3 and TRBJ1-2, the full variable domain is GAGVSQTPSNKVTEKGKYVELRCDPISGHTALYWYRQSLGQGPEFLIYFQGTGAADDSGLPNDRFFAVRPEGSVSTLKIQRTERGDSAVYLCASSPLYLYGYTFGSGTRLTVV.

This rearrangement joins TRBV12-5 to TRBJ2-3; the match to TRBD2 covers 9 bases. CDR1 and CDR2 from the germline V gene are LGHNT and FRNRAP. Losses at the gene ends were 2 bases for V and 6 bases for J; bases not matched to a gene: 15. The CDR3 spans 18 residues. The CDR3 DNA follows: TGTGCTAGTGGTTTGCCCCCCCGGCTAGCGGGAAGAGTCGATACGCAGTATTTT. It specifies CASGLPPRLAGRVDTQYF.

The V gene is TRBV5-1, the J gene TRBJ2-7; TRBD2 aligns across 15 bases. The CDR3 extends over 14 amino acids. In germline, CDR1 is SGHRS, CDR2 YFSETQ. With V trimmed by 3 bases and J by 7 bases, 2 bases remained unmatched. As DNA, the CDR3 is TGCGCCAGCAGCTCCGGGACTAGCGGGGGGGAGCAGTACTTC. It yields the protein CASSSGTSGGEQYF.

The J gene is TRBJ1-2, the V gene TRBV5-1; weak D call: TRBD1 (5 bases). There are 15 residues in the CDR3. The germline V and J ends were trimmed by 4 bases and 0 bases, with 13 bases remaining between them. Germline-derived CDR1 and CDR2 are SGHRS and YFSETQ. The CDR3 nucleotides read TGCGCCAGCAGCCCAGGGACTGGAGCTAACTATGGCTACACCTTC. The encoded protein is CASSPGTGANYGYTF. The complete variable domain, with remaining parts taken from reference TRBV5-1 and TRBJ1-2, reads KAGVTQTPRYLIKTRGQQVTLSCSPISGHRSVSWYQQTPGQGLQFLFEYFSETQRNKGNFPGRFSGRQFSNSRSEMNVSTLELGDSALYLCASSPGTGANYGYTFGSGTRLTVV.

In this sample, this clone turned up a few times. V and J are TRBV4-3 and TRBJ1-1; TRBD1 matches 9 bases. Trimming cost V 1 base and J 4 bases; bases outside gene matches: 1. Per germline, CDR1 LGHNA and CDR2 YSLEER. This CDR3 is built from 14 residues. CDR3 nucleotide sequence: TGCGCCAGCAGCCAAGTGACAGGGGGCACTGAAGCTTTCTTT. Its translation: CASSQVTGGTEAFF.

This clone occurred a few times. This chain uses TRBV25-1 with TRBJ2-1; 8 nucleotides match TRBD2. Germline CDR1 is MGHDK and CDR2 is SYGVNS. The CDR3 spans 14 residues. V was pared by 3 bases and J by 5 bases, with 3 bases of the junction left unmatched. The CDR3 here is CASSEPGGHNEQFF. The DNA for the CDR3 is TGTGCCAGCAGTGAGCCGGGGGGGCACAATGAGCAGTTCTTC.